What follows are 10 T cell receptor beta chains derived from one specimen sequenced in a study of vaccination effects on CD4 cells after COVID-19. These receptors have no identified antigens. When roughly eleven days of culture had elapsed, CD4+ T cells were isolated. As their vaccination, participants received two doses of either BNT162b2 or mRNA-1273. Sequencing was performed with immunoSEQ multiplex PCR; in TCRdb, only in-frame clones are kept and a portion is missing. Of roughly 40,000 clones in the sample, around two thirds were seen once. Sequencing was performed on CD4+ T cells from PBMCs cultured without peptide, taken after COVID-19 vaccination. These receptors all come from a human donor who received a COVID-19 vaccine.

The rearrangement joins TRBV4-2 to TRBJ2-7; weak D call: TRBD2 (5 bases). From germline, CDR1 is LGHNA and CDR2 YNFKEQ. The CDR3 is 17 residues long. V was trimmed by 2 bases and J by 1 base, leaving 18 bases between them. The CDR3 DNA follows: TGTGCCAGCAGCCAAAACCTAGTCAGCGGAAGTTCCTACGAGCAGTACTTC. It encodes CASSQNLVSGSSYEQYF.

The chain carries TRBV28 and TRBJ2-2, with D hard to call. There are 14 residues in the CDR3. The germline V gene encodes CDR1 MDHEN and CDR2 SYDVKM. Trimming removed 6 bases at V and 0 bases at J, with 8 bases between. The CDR3 DNA follows: TGTGCCAGCAGAGTCTCTTCGAACACCGGGGAGCTGTTTTTT. This translates into CASRVSSNTGELFF.

The rearrangement joins TRBV6-6 to TRBJ2-1, with 7 bases matching TRBD1. Germline CDR1 reads MNHNY; CDR2 reads SVGAGI (reference sequence). The CDR3 is 15 residues long. The V gene end was trimmed by 5 bases and the J gene end by 4 bases; junction bases not matched to a gene: 8. The CDR3 sequence: CASSPRQGTYNEQFF. In DNA, the CDR3 is TGTGCCAGCAGTCCGCGACAGGGAACTTACAATGAGCAGTTCTTC.

The chain uses TRBV5-6 and TRBJ1-2; no clear D. The CDR3 sequence is 13 residues long. Germline V lookup: CDR1 SGHDT, CDR2 YYEEEE. V was pared by 4 bases and J by 4 bases, with 11 bases between. Here the CDR3 DNA reads TGTGCCAGCAGCCTACGGACGGTCTATGGCTACACCTTC. This encodes CASSLRTVYGYTF.

This clone showed up just once. The rearrangement uses TRBV19 and TRBJ2-7, with D uncertain. Germline V gene sequence: CDR1 LNHDA, CDR2 SQIVND (reference sequence). Deletions cut 6 bases from V and 2 bases from J, with 14 bases between. The CDR3 totals 14 residues. The CDR3 loop is CASSPPHPPYEQYF. In DNA, the CDR3 is TGTGCCAGTAGCCCCCCCCACCCCCCCTACGAGCAGTACTTC.

In this sample, this clone turned up once. The genes are TRBV6-5 and TRBJ2-3; 11 positions match TRBD2. CDR3 length: 14 amino acids. V trimming: 5 bases; J trimming: 6 bases; junction bases outside the gene matches: 4. Looked up from germline, CDR1 is MNHEY and CDR2 is SVGAGI. CDR3 in amino acids: CASSPRTSGDTQYF. CDR3 bases: TGTGCCAGCAGTCCGCGGACTAGCGGGGATACGCAGTATTTT.

The chain has TRBV11-3 and TRBJ2-2; D is perhaps TRBD2 (5 bases). This CDR3 region has 16 residues. The germline CDR1 and CDR2 sequences are SGHNT and YENEEA. Between the trimmed V and J ends, which lost 2 bases and 5 bases, there was a span of 15 bases. The CDR3 coding sequence is TGTGCCAGCAGCTTAAACCGGGGTAGGAGTACCGGGGAGCTGTTTTTT. Translated, it gives CASSLNRGRSTGELFF.

This rearrangement joins TRBV5-1 to TRBJ2-5, with 9 bases aligning to TRBD2. CDR1 is SGHRS and CDR2 is YFSETQ in the germline V gene. The CDR3 runs to 16 residues. Losses at the gene ends were 4 bases for V and 2 bases for J; bases not matched to a gene: 9. For the CDR3, the DNA is TGCGCCAGCAGCCACAGCGGGGGGAACCTTCAAGAGACCCAGTACTTC. This sequence encodes CASSHSGGNLQETQYF.

The chain has TRBV11-2 and TRBJ2-2; D remains ambiguous. CDR1 SGHAT and CDR2 FQNNGV come from the germline V gene. This CDR3 is built from 17 residues. V dropped 4 bases and J dropped 3 bases, with 18 bases sitting between them. The CDR3 nucleotides read TGTGCCAGCAGCTCCGTAAGGCTGCGTCAGTACACCGGGGAGCTGTTTTTT. Its protein product is CASSSVRLRQYTGELFF.

This clone was seen just once. The CDR3 region is CASTSYTEAFF. Here the CDR3 DNA reads TGTGCCAGCACTTCATACACTGAAGCTTTCTTT. The chain combines TRBV6-5 with TRBJ1-1; D unclear. This CDR3 contains 11 residues. Germline loops: CDR1 MNHEY, CDR2 SVGAGI. V was shortened by 7 bases and J by 3 bases, with 6 bases between the two germline ends.